The next 10 T cell receptor beta chains were all read from a single sample in a study of radiotherapy plus CTLA-4 blockade in lung cancer. Sequencing used immunoSEQ multiplex PCR; TCRdb keeps in-frame clones, though not all of them. Of roughly 62,000 clones listed, roughly four fifths are singletons. The sample was peripheral blood, taken from a patient treated with radiotherapy plus ipilimumab. These receptors originate from a human donor with non-small cell lung cancer who had a complete response to radiotherapy plus ipilimumab.

This rearrangement joins TRBV5-4 to TRBJ2-7; tentative D call: TRBD2 (7 bases). CDR3 length: 15 amino acids. Trimming took 4 bases from V and 0 from J, leaving 14 bases between them. CDR1 is SGHNT and CDR2 is YYREEE in the germline V gene (reference sequence). The CDR3: CASSPKGGSSYEQYF. DNA for the CDR3: TGTGCCAGCAGCCCTAAGGGGGGGAGCTCCTACGAGCAGTACTTC.

The rearrangement uses TRBV27 and TRBJ2-5; D is possibly TRBD2 (6 bases). The J call may be faulty, since TRBJ2-7 better matches the DNA end. CDR1 and CDR2 (germline): MNHEY, SMNVEV (reference sequence). The CDR3 is 16 amino acids. The CDR3 is CASSFGGAGPTYEQYF. CDR3 in DNA: TGTGCCAGCAGTTTCGGCGGGGCAGGACCGACCTACGAGCAGTACTTC.

This chain links TRBV2 with TRBJ2-7; possibly TRBD1 for D (5 bases). The V and J ends lost 7 bases and 3 bases respectively, with 10 bases between them. Germline values: CDR1 SNHLY, CDR2 FYNNEI. The CDR3 contains 12 residues. The CDR3 bases are TGTGCCAGCAATAGGGGTAACTACGAGCAGTACTTC. It encodes CASNRGNYEQYF.

The chain carries TRBV27 and TRBJ2-1; D unresolved. Trimming left V 5 bases short and J 6 bases short, with 11 bases between. CDR3 size: 13 residues. Germline lookup yields CDR1 MNHEY and CDR2 SMNVEV (reference sequence). Here the CDR3 reads CASSPRFINEQFF. The CDR3 bases are TGTGCCAGCAGTCCTAGATTCATCAATGAGCAGTTCTTC.

The table lists this clone with a few counts. The chain links TRBV2 to TRBJ2-2, with 7 nucleotides matching TRBD2. The J segment lost 4 bases and the V segment lost 7 bases, leaving 6 bases of the junction unmatched. Per the germline V gene, CDR1 is SNHLY and CDR2 is FYNNEI. CDR3 length: 14 residues. For the CDR3, the DNA is TGTGCCAGCAAGGGCGGGAGTACCACCGGGGAGCTGTTTTTT. Translation: CASKGGSTTGELFF.

J is TRBJ1-1 and V is TRBV4-1; TRBD1 matches at 8 bases. Trimming at V came to 1 base and at J to 6 bases, leaving 10 bases not matched to a gene. CDR1 and CDR2 (germline): MGHRA, YSYEKL. This CDR3 comprises 16 residues. The CDR3 loop is CASSQARTGRVPEAFF. CDR3 coding DNA: TGCGCCAGCAGCCAAGCCCGGACAGGGCGGGTCCCTGAAGCTTTCTTT.

CDR3 DNA sequence: TGTGCCAGCAGTATCTCCCTTGCCACAGGAGGGAAGGGCTACACCTTC. It is translated as CASSISLATGGKGYTF. The chain has TRBV28 and TRBJ1-2, with a possible D match to TRBD1 (5 bases). V was pared by 5 bases and J by 8 bases, with 24 bases between. The V gene's germline CDR1 is MDHEN and CDR2 SYDVKM. This CDR3 comprises 16 residues.

The chain couples TRBV6-1 to TRBJ1-2; 8 bases map to TRBD1. Per germline, CDR1 MNHNS and CDR2 SASEGT. The V and J ends lost 2 bases and 5 bases, in that order; junction bases with no gene match: 19. The CDR3 extends over 19 amino acids. Written as DNA, the CDR3 is TGTGCCAGCAGTGAATTACCGACAGGGGCGCAGTCGGTGCTATATGGCTACACCTTC. It codes for CASSELPTGAQSVLYGYTF.

J is TRBJ2-2 and V is TRBV7-6; D is unclear. The V end lost 3 bases, the J end lost 5 bases, and 7 bases lay between the germline ends. Germline CDR1 is SGHVS and CDR2 is FNYEAQ. The CDR3 is made up of 13 amino acids. The CDR3 DNA reads as TGTGCCAGCAGCTTCGCAGGTACCGGGGAGCTGTTTTTT. Protein sequence: CASSFAGTGELFF. Full variable domain (rest looked up from reference TRBV7-6 and TRBJ2-2): GAGVSQSPRYKVTKRGQDVALRCDPISGHVSLYWYRQALGQGPEFLTYFNYEAQQDKSGLPNDRFSAERPEGSISTLTIQRTEQRDSAMYRCASSFAGTGELFFGEGSRLTVL.

The gene calls are TRBV5-1 and TRBJ1-3; no reliable D call. V dropped 0 bases and J dropped 4 bases, with 14 bases sitting between them. The CDR3 loop spans 16 amino acids. Looked up from germline, CDR1 is SGHRS and CDR2 is YFSETQ. The CDR3 protein is CASSLGPGSTGNTIYF. CDR3 coding DNA: TGCGCCAGCAGCTTGGGTCCGGGATCCACCGGAAACACCATATATTTT.